This TCR beta chain appears in the sequencing data of a study of beta chain features in type 1 diabetes (dated by TCRdb to the late 2010s). Concerning the study at large: Mean age, gender distribution, total cell number and subset yield were not different between patients and healthy donors. Across all samples, fewer than 130 million sorted cells were examined, and cell number per subset correlated strongly with RNA yield. The study compared the TCRB repertoires of sorted circulating CD4+ T cell subsets in recently diagnosed type 1 diabetes patients with those in matched healthy donors. Regulatory and stem cell-like memory subsets were obtained from only 8 patients and roughly 8 healthy donors, while naive and central memory subsets were obtained from all 30 or so donors.

From the germline V gene, CDR1 is SQVTM and CDR2 is ANQGSEA. The CDR3 sequence holds 15 residues, the cysteine and phenylalanine included. CDR3 DNA only is kept here, 45 bases in frame from base 1. Trimming at the junction amounts to 7 bases on V and 6 bases on J, and the germline ends lie 23 bases apart. Study-level results and caveats: Only small numbers of individuals were included in the HLA sub-analyses, which left unresolved whether HLA type had any influence on TCRB rearrangement. PCR might favor shorter templates, but patient and control samples were amplified and corrected together, so any skew would affect both groups equally. Type 1 diabetes patients showed a moderate but significant shortening of TCRB CDR3 length in all four CD4+ subsets. Naive, central memory and regulatory TCRB repertoires appeared to be more alike among patients than among healthy donors. Fewer insertions and more nucleotide deletions at VDJ recombination sites were observed in patients with type 1 diabetes, implying thymic rearrangement abnormalities. Because cDNA was sequenced instead of genomic DNA, highly expressing activated cells could be over-represented, though the groups showed no difference in activation or CD3 levels.

This clone showed up just a few times. No cognate antigen has been identified for it. Nothing much larger sits one base from this clone, and base qualities are not available. A single peripheral blood draw of approximately 100 mL on average was collected from each donor into heparinised tubes. A BD FACSAria II was used to sort naive, central memory, regulatory and stem cell-like memory CD4+ T cells with a panel that included CD45RO, CCR7, CD25, CD127, CD95 and CD27. Every sorted population had a purity above 95%. PBMCs were separated immediately by Lymphoprep density gradient centrifugation and were stained directly, without being cultured. Samples were stained and sorted in pairs, with one healthy donor and one patient per experiment, so that batch effects were minimized. All of the isolated RNA was reverse transcribed with the High Capacity cDNA Reverse Transcription Kit, so expressed TCRB transcripts were sequenced. Deep immunoSEQ sequencing was applied to naive, central memory and regulatory T cell samples, giving an average of approximately 3.8 million total reads per sample. Sorted cells were lysed in RLT buffer, and RNA was extracted using DNase-treated RNeasy Micro or Mini kits according to cell number. To prevent cross-contamination, every cell subset was processed on its own, while patient and healthy donor samples were processed together. The immunoSEQ multiplex PCR was used to amplify TCRB sequences from cDNA, generating 87-bp fragments that spanned the CDR3 region. The amplicons were sequenced using the Illumina HiSeq platform. Per the original workflow: PCR bias was corrected computationally using synthetic template baselines, and reads within Hamming distance 2 were collapsed, with unmergeable singletons discarded. Reads were aligned against IMGT so that V, D and J genes, CDR3 length and insertions or deletions at six rearrangement sites could be assigned. Within each subset, clonotype counts were normalized to the number of sorted cells before true diversity and Gini coefficients were calculated with the tcR R package. The overlap coefficient, calculated on TCRB nucleotide sequences, was used to quantify repertoire sharing. Out-of-frame TCRB sequences from naive cells were analyzed to stand in for the pre-selection repertoire. This is the immuneACCESS table as TCRdb keeps it, with only in-frame sequences that have V and J called. A part of the clones is gone; compared with another copy, unresolved V genes explain less than half, and the rest is unexplained. V, J and clone size reflect that table, while D and trimming were determined from the DNA. The sample table lists roughly 700,000 clones, around an eighth of them with a count of one. The ten largest clones take up about 0.02% of the sample.

This clonotype was obtained from a man younger than 30 with type 1 diabetes. The sample taken for sequencing was naive CD4+ T cells from blood. The cell subset or site label, read with the paper, signifies: true naive CD4+ T cells. The chain couples TRBV29-1 to TRBJ2-3; a confident D gene designation cannot be given. The CDR3 corresponds to CSALRGISPVDTQYF. In nucleotides, the sequence is TGCAGCGCTCTTCGTGGGATTAGCCCGGTGGATACGCAGTATTTT.